This TCR beta chain was sequenced in a study of OX40 agonist ivuxolimab in advanced cancers. Regarding the research as a whole: Ivuxolimab, which targeted the costimulatory receptor OX40 (CD134), was an agonistic, fully human IgG2 monoclonal antibody. Intravenous ivuxolimab was administered to patients every 2 weeks at six dose levels: 0.01, 0.1, 0.3, 1.5, 3 and 10 mg/kg. Of the roughly 51 dose-escalation patients, hepatocellular carcinoma was present in around 20, melanoma in around 15, renal cell carcinoma in 9 and head and neck cancer in 9. The dose-escalation cohort was about 87% male with a mean age of around 62 years, ranging from about 23 to 85. Patients were allowed to have had prior anti-PD-1, anti-PD-L1 or anti-CTLA-4 therapy, and more than 30% of the dose-escalation patients had previously received checkpoint inhibitors. Partial responses were achieved by three dose-escalation patients, of whom one had hepatocellular carcinoma and two had cutaneous melanoma. Peripheral TCRbeta sequencing was intended to test whether TCR sequence diversity was altered and clonal T-cell expansion was caused by ivuxolimab. The paper describes the monotherapy dose-escalation part (N ≈ 52 patients) of the phase I trial of ivuxolimab. What the authors observed across the whole study: Clonal expansion of both CD4+ and CD8+ blood T cells was observed from baseline to week 6 at doses 0.1 to 3.0 mg/kg. In the 0.1-3.0 mg/kg groups, partial responders were among the patients with the lowest normalized peripheral clonal expansion, particularly in CD8+ T cells. After ivuxolimab, more expanded clones were found on average in CD8+ T cells than in CD4+ T cells. Low levels of normalized T-cell clonal expansion were also seen in some patients who did not respond. The antigen specificity of the peripheral T cells that underwent clonal expansion was not determined.

The germline V and J ends show losses of 5 bases and 5 bases respectively, and no gene match explains 6 bases of the junction. As encoded in the germline V gene (reference sequence), CDR1 is MNHEY while CDR2 is SMNVEV. The CDR3, cysteine through phenylalanine, is 14 amino acids long. Only the CDR3 portion is preserved as DNA: 42 bases, with reading frame beginning at the first base. For sequencing of the TCRbeta CDR3 region, genomic DNA was extracted from the sorted cells. The immunoSEQ Assay was used to sequence the TCRbeta CDR3 regions. The immuneACCESS repertoire file appears here via TCRdb, limited to in-frame rearrangements. These files lack a portion of the clones; in checked studies, under half of the deficit traces to unresolved V genes, and the cause of the others is not known. This sample holds more than 80,000 clones; under 95% were observed only once. Roughly 2.6% of the sample comes from the top ten.

Patients with a history of autoimmune disease or receiving systemic immunosuppression were excluded from the trial. Peripheral blood for TCR sequencing was drawn from every dose cohort at baseline, at cycle 4 day 1 and at cycle 7 day 1. Samples came from an open-label, multicenter, first-in-human phase I dose-escalation trial of ivuxolimab. Adults with locally advanced or metastatic head and neck squamous cell, hepatocellular, melanoma or renal cell carcinoma were enrolled in the trial. Before TCR sequencing, CD4+ and CD8+ T cells were separately sorted from peripheral blood. As regards this clone: The clone's antigen remains unknown. One base away there is no much larger clone; base qualities are not given.

This receptor was identified in an adult with an advanced solid tumor such as melanoma, head and neck, liver or kidney cancer. The source was CD4+ or CD8+ T cells sorted from blood, collected in a trial of the OX40 agonist ivuxolimab. This sequence uses TRBV27 and TRBJ2-7; TRBD2 aligns with 10 central bases. The CDR3 in this case is CASSARTSGDEQYF. DNA sequence: TGTGCCAGCAGTGCAAGGACTAGCGGAGACGAGCAGTACTTC.